The rows below give T cell receptor beta chains drawn from one sample of a study of low-dose radiotherapy and immunotherapy resistance in tumors. TCRdb called the reads again in MiXCR, with one record for every CDR3 protein. The sample has fewer than 110,000 distinct CDR3 sequences; more than 20% are singletons. The sequenced sample was PBMCs, obtained after low-dose radiotherapy plus immunotherapy. The receptors derive from a male donor with prostate cancer. Each CDR3 is given with its conserved first and last residue. D genes are given only for firm matches. Expanded clones get a size class; other rows say once, few or many, or leave the size out.

CDR3 DNA: TGCAGCGTTTCTAGCGGGGGGGATCAAGAGACCCAGTACTTC; CDR3 protein: CSVSSGGDQETQYF; J gene: TRBJ2-5; D gene: TRBD2; clone size: many; V gene: TRBV29-1
CDR3 DNA: TGTGCCAGCAGCCAAACGACAGGGAGCACAGATACGCAGTATTTT; CDR3 protein: CASSQTTGSTDTQYF; J gene: TRBJ2-3; D gene: TRBD1; clone size: many; V gene: TRBV3-1
CDR3 DNA: TGTGCCAGCAGGTTCACAGGGAACACTGAAGCTTTCTTT; CDR3 protein: CASRFTGNTEAFF; J gene: TRBJ1-1; D gene: -; clone size: -; V gene: TRBV7-6
CDR3 DNA: TGTGCCAGCAGCCAAGATGGGCCCACAGATACGCAGTATTTT; CDR3 protein: CASSQDGPTDTQYF; J gene: TRBJ2-3; D gene: -; clone size: once; V gene: TRBV3-1
CDR3 DNA: TGTGCCACCAGTGATTCAGAGGGGTCCGTATACAATGAGCAGTTCTTC; CDR3 protein: CATSDSEGSVYNEQFF; J gene: TRBJ2-1; D gene: -; clone size: many; V gene: TRBV24-1
CDR3 DNA: TGCAGTGCTAGAGTCCCGGAAACCTACGAGCAGTACTTC; CDR3 protein: CSARVPETYEQYF; J gene: TRBJ2-7; D gene: -; clone size: -; V gene: TRBV20-1
CDR3 DNA: TGTGCCTGGAGCCCTGAGGGGATCTATGGCTACACCTTC; CDR3 protein: CAWSPEGIYGYTF; J gene: TRBJ1-2; D gene: -; clone size: many; V gene: TRBV30
CDR3 DNA: TGCAGTGCTGGCTCGGATACGCAGTATTTT; CDR3 protein: CSAGSDTQYF; J gene: TRBJ2-3; D gene: -; clone size: many; V gene: TRBV20-1
CDR3 DNA: TGCAGTGCTCTACTAGTTTCCCACTACGAGCAGTACTTC; CDR3 protein: CSALLVSHYEQYF; J gene: TRBJ2-7; D gene: -; clone size: few; V gene: TRBV20-1
CDR3 DNA: TGTGCCAGCAGCCCCGTCCCGGGACAGGGTCTAGGATCCTACGAGCAGTACTTC; CDR3 protein: CASSPVPGQGLGSYEQYF; J gene: TRBJ2-7; D gene: TRBD1; clone size: many; V gene: TRBV3-1
CDR3 DNA: TGTGCCAGTAGTATAACTAGTGGAAATCAGCCCCAGCATTTT; CDR3 protein: CASSITSGNQPQHF; J gene: TRBJ1-5; D gene: -; clone size: many; V gene: TRBV19
CDR3 DNA: TGTGCCATCTGGCGGGGGGACAATGAGCAGTTCTTC; CDR3 protein: CAIWRGDNEQFF; J gene: TRBJ2-1; D gene: TRBD2; clone size: many; V gene: TRBV10-3
CDR3 DNA: TGCGCCAGCAGCTTGGAAGAGAACTATGGCTACACCTTC; CDR3 protein: CASSLEENYGYTF; J gene: TRBJ1-2; D gene: -; clone size: few; V gene: TRBV5-1
CDR3 DNA: TGTGCCAGCAGGTCTAGCACGAACACCGGGGAGCTGTTTTTT; CDR3 protein: CASRSSTNTGELFF; J gene: TRBJ2-2; D gene: -; clone size: many; V gene: TRBV7-8
CDR3 DNA: TGTGCCAGCAGCCAAGAAGTGGGCAGATACAATCAGCCCCAGCATTTT; CDR3 protein: CASSQEVGRYNQPQHF; J gene: TRBJ1-5; D gene: -; clone size: many; V gene: TRBV4-2
CDR3 DNA: TGTGCCAGCAGCCAAGAGGGGACTACTGGGACCGGGGAGCTGTTTTTT; CDR3 protein: CASSQEGTTGTGELFF; J gene: TRBJ2-2; D gene: TRBD2; clone size: -; V gene: TRBV4-2
CDR3 DNA: TGTGCCAGCAGCTCGGATAGAGGAGAGACCCAGTACTTC; CDR3 protein: CASSSDRGETQYF; J gene: TRBJ2-5; D gene: -; clone size: many; V gene: TRBV5-4
CDR3 DNA: TGTGCCAGCAGCTTAGGGACAGGGATAACAGATACGCAGTATTTT; CDR3 protein: CASSLGTGITDTQYF; J gene: TRBJ2-3; D gene: TRBD1; clone size: many; V gene: TRBV5-4
CDR3 DNA: TGTGCCAGCAGTTTATTCGGGTCCGAGCAGTACTTC; CDR3 protein: CASSLFGSEQYF; J gene: TRBJ2-7; D gene: -; clone size: many; V gene: TRBV12-3/TRBV12-4
CDR3 DNA: TGCAGTGCTGAGGATCAGGAACTACCCTACTTC; CDR3 protein: CSAEDQELPYF; J gene: TRBJ2-7; D gene: -; clone size: -; V gene: TRBV20-1
CDR3 DNA: TGTGCCAGCAGCTCCTATAGGCCCCTCCGGGGCGGGGAGCTGTTTTTT; CDR3 protein: CASSSYRPLRGGELFF; J gene: TRBJ2-2; D gene: -; clone size: -; V gene: TRBV7-9
CDR3 DNA: TGCGCCAGCAGCCAAGGACCTCGGGGCACAGATACGCAGTATTTT; CDR3 protein: CASSQGPRGTDTQYF; J gene: TRBJ2-3; D gene: -; clone size: many; V gene: TRBV4-1
CDR3 DNA: TGTGCCAGCAGCTGCCGGGACAGGGACAATCAGCCCCAGCATTTT; CDR3 protein: CASSCRDRDNQPQHF; J gene: TRBJ1-5; D gene: TRBD1; clone size: many; V gene: TRBV7-9
CDR3 DNA: TGTGCCAGCAGTCGGCCGGGACAGGGACGGACCGGGGAGCTGTTTTTT; CDR3 protein: CASSRPGQGRTGELFF; J gene: TRBJ2-2; D gene: TRBD1; clone size: few; V gene: TRBV12-3/TRBV12-4
CDR3 DNA: TGTGCCAGCAGCCGGGGGGAGAAAGAGACCCAGTACTTC; CDR3 protein: CASSRGEKETQYF; J gene: TRBJ2-5; D gene: TRBD2; clone size: medium-sized; V gene: TRBV11-2
CDR3 DNA: TGTGCCAGCAGTTTAGGGGACACAGATACGCAGTATTTT; CDR3 protein: CASSLGDTDTQYF; J gene: TRBJ2-3; D gene: -; clone size: many; V gene: TRBV12-3/TRBV12-4
CDR3 DNA: TGTGCCAGCCCCCCAGCTATGACCTATGGCTACACCTTC; CDR3 protein: CASPPAMTYGYTF; J gene: TRBJ1-2; D gene: -; clone size: many; V gene: TRBV2
CDR3 DNA: TGTGCCAGCAGCAACCGGGGCCAGGGGATTACTGAAGCTTTCTTT; CDR3 protein: CASSNRGQGITEAFF; J gene: TRBJ1-1; D gene: -; clone size: many; V gene: TRBV7-2
CDR3 DNA: TGTGCCAGCAGCTCAACTAGCGGGGCCAGCACAGATACGCAGTATTTT; CDR3 protein: CASSSTSGASTDTQYF; J gene: TRBJ2-3; D gene: TRBD2; clone size: -; V gene: TRBV7-9
CDR3 DNA: TGTGCCAGCAGCGGAGGCTCGGGACAGATCTCTGGAAACACCATATATTTT; CDR3 protein: CASSGGSGQISGNTIYF; J gene: TRBJ1-3; D gene: TRBD1; clone size: few; V gene: TRBV13
CDR3 DNA: TGTGCCAGCAGGGGGGTCGGGGGCACAGATACGCAGTATTTT; CDR3 protein: CASRGVGGTDTQYF; J gene: TRBJ2-3; D gene: -; clone size: many; V gene: TRBV2
CDR3 DNA: TGTGCCAGCAGTTGGTCAGCAGATACGCAGTATTTT; CDR3 protein: CASSWSADTQYF; J gene: TRBJ2-3; D gene: -; clone size: many; V gene: TRBV28
CDR3 DNA: TGCGCCAGCAGCTTGGTTCTGGGAAGAATGACCTACGAGCAGTACTTC; CDR3 protein: CASSLVLGRMTYEQYF; J gene: TRBJ2-7; D gene: -; clone size: many; V gene: TRBV5-1
CDR3 DNA: TGTGCCAGCAGCCCCGATGGGCTTCCGGGTTATGGCTACACCTTC; CDR3 protein: CASSPDGLPGYGYTF; J gene: TRBJ1-2; D gene: -; clone size: many; V gene: TRBV3-1
CDR3 DNA: TGTGCCAGCAGTTACGGGGTCAATCAGCCCCAGCATTTT; CDR3 protein: CASSYGVNQPQHF; J gene: TRBJ1-5; D gene: -; clone size: many; V gene: TRBV6-5
CDR3 DNA: TGTGCCAGCAGCTTCGGACAGCGCAAGGAGCAGTACTTC; CDR3 protein: CASSFGQRKEQYF; J gene: TRBJ2-7; D gene: -; clone size: many; V gene: TRBV7-2
CDR3 DNA: TGTGCCAGCAAGGTCTTGGGGGGTTGCGGCTACACCTTC; CDR3 protein: CASKVLGGCGYTF; J gene: TRBJ1-2; D gene: -; clone size: many; V gene: TRBV25-1
CDR3 DNA: TGTGCCAGCAGTTACTCGGGGGTGACCTATGGCTACACCTTC; CDR3 protein: CASSYSGVTYGYTF; J gene: TRBJ1-2; D gene: -; clone size: many; V gene: TRBV6-5
CDR3 DNA: TGCAGCGTCCCTGTGTTGGCTGAAGCTTTCTTT; CDR3 protein: CSVPVLAEAFF; J gene: TRBJ1-1; D gene: -; clone size: -; V gene: TRBV29-1
CDR3 DNA: TGTGCCAGCAGCCCTCCGGGACAGAAGGAGTATTTT; CDR3 protein: CASSPPGQKEYF; J gene: TRBJ2-3; D gene: TRBD1; clone size: many; V gene: TRBV27
CDR3 DNA: TGTGCCGGCGACAGGTTGTCTGGAAACACCATATATTTT; CDR3 protein: CAGDRLSGNTIYF; J gene: TRBJ1-3; D gene: -; clone size: many; V gene: TRBV12-3/TRBV12-4
CDR3 DNA: TGTGCCAGCAGGACTAATCTCGCGACAGATACGCAGTATTTT; CDR3 protein: CASRTNLATDTQYF; J gene: TRBJ2-3; D gene: -; clone size: -; V gene: TRBV19
CDR3 DNA: TGTGCCAGCAGCGGGAGGGGGGACCAAGAGACCCAGTACTTC; CDR3 protein: CASSGRGDQETQYF; J gene: TRBJ2-5; D gene: -; clone size: many; V gene: TRBV9
CDR3 DNA: -; CDR3 protein: CASTNQTSLYFCASMDSGTDTQYF; J gene: TRBJ2-3; D gene: -; clone size: -; V gene: TRBV5-1
CDR3 DNA: TGTGCCAGCAGCCAAGGACCCATCGATTATGGCTACACCTTC; CDR3 protein: CASSQGPIDYGYTF; J gene: TRBJ1-2; D gene: -; clone size: many; V gene: TRBV13
CDR3 DNA: TGTGCCAGCAGACCCGGGACAGGGGTCTACGAGCAGTACTTC; CDR3 protein: CASRPGTGVYEQYF; J gene: TRBJ2-7; D gene: TRBD1; clone size: -; V gene: TRBV6-2/TRBV6-3
CDR3 DNA: TGCAGCGCCGAATGGCGCGGCGGGACCAAAAACATTCAGTACTTC; CDR3 protein: CSAEWRGGTKNIQYF; J gene: TRBJ2-4; D gene: -; clone size: many; V gene: TRBV29-1
CDR3 DNA: TGCAGTGCAACGGACAGGGGCCTAAGTCCCCAGCATTTT; CDR3 protein: CSATDRGLSPQHF; J gene: TRBJ1-5; D gene: TRBD1; clone size: -; V gene: TRBV20-1
CDR3 DNA: TGTGCCAGCAGTATGCTGGACAGCTACAATGAGCAGTTCTTC; CDR3 protein: CASSMLDSYNEQFF; J gene: TRBJ2-1; D gene: -; clone size: many; V gene: TRBV6-2/TRBV6-3
CDR3 DNA: TGTGCCAGCAGCTTTAACGTGAACACTGAAGCTTTCTTT; CDR3 protein: CASSFNVNTEAFF; J gene: TRBJ1-1; D gene: -; clone size: many; V gene: TRBV7-8
CDR3 DNA: TGTGCCAGCAGCCAACCTAGGACGGGACCGGGGAGCTCCTACAATGAGCAGTTCTTC; CDR3 protein: CASSQPRTGPGSSYNEQFF; J gene: TRBJ2-1; D gene: -; clone size: many; V gene: TRBV3-1
CDR3 DNA: TGTGCCAGCAGTTACTCAGGGACTTCGGGGGAGCTGTTTTTT; CDR3 protein: CASSYSGTSGELFF; J gene: TRBJ2-2; D gene: -; clone size: many; V gene: TRBV6-5
CDR3 DNA: TGTGCCAGCAGCGTAGGTCCTGGACGCTACGAGCAGTACTTC; CDR3 protein: CASSVGPGRYEQYF; J gene: TRBJ2-7; D gene: -; clone size: -; V gene: TRBV9